The sample holds many counts of the clone carrying this T cell receptor (beta chain). Its antigen is currently unknown. The entry originates in a study of T-cell memory formation after mild COVID-19. The CDR3 is made up of 15 amino acids. Germline-derived CDR1 and CDR2 are DFQATT and SNEGSKA (reference sequence). V lost 0 bases and J lost 1, with 11 bases in between. Constant-segment primers and 5'RACE yielded cDNA libraries for TCR alpha and TCR beta, each carrying sample barcodes and UMIs. TCRdb used MiXCR to reprocess the 5' RACE reads, holding one entry per CDR3 protein. The repertoire holds roughly 350,000 distinct CDR3 sequences, with about an eighth as singletons. Study conclusions and caveats: Shrinking CD4+ clones were chiefly CM and EM; CD8+ ones were chiefly EMRA.

This clonotype was obtained from a man between 18 and 35 years old who had mild COVID-19 (a few samples of this study predate the infection). Cell type and time point are not known. V usage is TRBV20-1 and J usage is TRBJ2-3; perhaps TRBD2 as D (5 bases). The sequencing input was PBMCs or a T cell subset sorted from them (not recorded which). CDR3 protein: CSARDTSGGTDTQYF. CDR3 nucleotides: TGCAGTGCTAGAGATACTAGTGGAGGCACAGATACGCAGTATTTT.